This TCR beta chain was observed in a study of blood T cell repertoires in COVID-19. As for the study in general: Sites in the United States, Italy and Spain provided acute and convalescent COVID-19 samples. T cells, B-cell-depleted T cells, or PBMCs supplied cDNA or gDNA.

In the original workflow: Amplification of reference gene primers was used by the study to estimate nucleated cell counts. TCRdb's copy holds only in-frame clones and misses some; the assay was immunoSEQ multiplex PCR. V and J calls plus clone size are reproduced from that table; the DNA served to infer D and trimming. The repertoire holds 62,000 or so clones, with 80% to 90% as singletons. Between the trimmed V and J ends, which lost 5 bases and 0 bases, there was a span of 22 bases. Looked up from germline, CDR1 is LNHDA and CDR2 is SQIVND (reference sequence). This CDR3 has 18 amino acids. The chain carries TRBV19 and TRBJ1-1; TRBD1 is a possible D gene (6 bases). The clonotype was recovered from a human donor in a cohort sampled during active COVID-19. Sequencing input: peripheral blood. The CDR3 DNA reads TGTGCCAGTAGTGCCGGAAGGGGCAGGGGAGTGGTGAACACTGAAGCTTTCTTT. It specifies CASSAGRGRGVVNTEAFF.